This T cell receptor (beta chain) was obtained from a study of shared clonotypes between healthy human individuals. The method was immunoSEQ multiplex PCR; TCRdb's version includes in-frame clones alone and lacks a portion of them. The sample contains hundreds of thousands of clones, just over 75% of which appear only once. The CDR3 loop spans 13 amino acids. Germline trimming cut 6 bases from V and 2 bases from J; bases unmatched to any gene: 3. Germline V lookup: CDR1 LNHDA, CDR2 SQIVND (reference sequence). Sample: PBMCs. V and J are TRBV19 and TRBJ2-7; TRBD1 aligns across 8 bases. The clonotype originates from a woman in her 40s in good health. Some clones in this sample may be carry-over from other donors' samples. CDR3 region: CASSGQGTYEQYF. The CDR3 DNA reads as TGTGCCAGTAGCGGACAGGGAACCTACGAGCAGTACTTC.